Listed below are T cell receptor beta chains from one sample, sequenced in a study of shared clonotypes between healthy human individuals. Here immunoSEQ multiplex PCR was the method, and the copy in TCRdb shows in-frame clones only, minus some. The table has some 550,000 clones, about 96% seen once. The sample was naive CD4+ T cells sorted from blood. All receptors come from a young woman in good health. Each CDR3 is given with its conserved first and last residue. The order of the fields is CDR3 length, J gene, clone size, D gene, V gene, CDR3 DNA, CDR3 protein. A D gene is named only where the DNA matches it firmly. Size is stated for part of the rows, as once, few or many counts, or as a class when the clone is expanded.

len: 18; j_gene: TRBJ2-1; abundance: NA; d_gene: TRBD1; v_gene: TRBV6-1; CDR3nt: TGTGCCAGCAGTGAAGTCTCCGGGACAGCCCCTTCCTACAATGAGCAGTTCTTC; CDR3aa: CASSEVSGTAPSYNEQFF
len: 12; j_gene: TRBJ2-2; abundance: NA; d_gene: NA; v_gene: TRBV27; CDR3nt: TGTGCCAGCAGTGATAAATCCGGGGAGCTGTTTTTT; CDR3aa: CASSDKSGELFF
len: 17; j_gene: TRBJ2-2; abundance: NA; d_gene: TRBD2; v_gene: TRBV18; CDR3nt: TGTGCCAGCTCACCCGGACTAGCGGGAGTCGGCACCGGGGAGCTGTTTTTT; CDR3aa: CASSPGLAGVGTGELFF
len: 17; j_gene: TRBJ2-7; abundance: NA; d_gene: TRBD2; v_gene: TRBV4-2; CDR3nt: TGTGCCAGCAGCCACGAGGGGGGCGGGAGGAGCTCCTACGAGCAGTACTTC; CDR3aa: CASSHEGGGRSSYEQYF
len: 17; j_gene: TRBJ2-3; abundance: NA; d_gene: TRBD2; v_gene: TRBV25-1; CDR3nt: TGTGCCAGCAGTCCCCACAGCGGGGGACTAGCATCTGATACGCAGTATTTT; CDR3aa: CASSPHSGGLASDTQYF
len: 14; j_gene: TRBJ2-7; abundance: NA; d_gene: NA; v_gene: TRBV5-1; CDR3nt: TGCGCCAGCAGCCCGATGGAGGGGCCTCACGAGCAGTACTTC; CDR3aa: CASSPMEGPHEQYF
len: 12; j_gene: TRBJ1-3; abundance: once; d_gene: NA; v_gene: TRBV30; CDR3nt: TGTGCCTGGAACGCAGGAGGAAACACCATATATTTT; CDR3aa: CAWNAGGNTIYF
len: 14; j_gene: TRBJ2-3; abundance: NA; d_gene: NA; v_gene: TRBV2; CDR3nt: TGTGCCAGCATTCAGAGAGCTAGCACAGATACACAGTATTTT; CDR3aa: CASIQRASTDTQYF
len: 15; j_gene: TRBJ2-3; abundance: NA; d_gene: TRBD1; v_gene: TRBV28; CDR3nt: TGTGCCAGCAGCAAATACAGGGGGCTAACAGATACGCAGTATTTT; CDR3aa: CASSKYRGLTDTQYF
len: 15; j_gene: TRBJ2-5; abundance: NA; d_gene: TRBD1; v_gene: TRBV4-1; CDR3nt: TGCGCCAGCAGCCAGGACAGGGGATACCAAGAGACCCAGTACTTC; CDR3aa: CASSQDRGYQETQYF
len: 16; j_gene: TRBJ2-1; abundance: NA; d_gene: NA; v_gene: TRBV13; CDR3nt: TGTGCCAGCAGCACCCGCCAGGGGCTATCCTACAATGAGCAGTTCTTC; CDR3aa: CASSTRQGLSYNEQFF